This record concerns one T cell receptor (beta chain) sequence. Its antigen is undetermined. Primers for the PCR totalled 60 Vbeta and 13 Jbeta. Sequenced by immunoSEQ multiplex PCR; TCRdb stores in-frame clones only, minus some. The sample has over 120,000 clones; around 85% are singletons. The data are from a study of cytomegalovirus exposure and HLA in healthy donors. Study results and caveats: In a later analysis, a genetic analysis reported fewer productive-TCR N-insertions in an Asian-associated ancestry cluster than the cohort average.

The CDR3 loop spans 11 amino acids. The receptor was isolated from a woman aged 25-40 years in good health and CMV-seronegative. Sequences were obtained from PBMCs. V usage is TRBV21-1 and J usage is TRBJ1-2; the table calls TRBD1, which could not be checked here. TRBV21-1 is shown as a pseudogene. The CDR3 is CAQGGIYGYTF. The CDR3 DNA is TGTGCCCAGGGTGGCATCTATGGCTACACCTTC.